A selection of T cell receptor beta chains follows, all from one sample in a study of chemoradiotherapy in HPV16-positive cancers. Sequenced by immunoSEQ multiplex PCR; TCRdb stores in-frame clones only, minus some. The table has 5,100 or so clones, over 60% seen once. The specimen was obtained from a patient who underwent chemoradiotherapy. Receptor source: a human donor with HPV-associated anogenital cancer. The CDR3 runs from the conserved cysteine through the conserved F or W. Fields, in order: V gene, D gene, J gene, clone size, CDR3 protein, CDR3 DNA. A D gene is named only where the DNA matches it firmly. Size is stated for part of the rows, as once, few or many counts, or as a class when the clone is expanded.

V gene: TRBV5-1
D gene: -
J gene: TRBJ2-5
clone size: -
CDR3 protein: CASRSRDSDETQYF
CDR3 DNA: TGCGCCAGCAGATCCAGAGACAGCGACGAGACCCAGTACTTC

V gene: TRBV4-1
D gene: -
J gene: TRBJ2-2
clone size: -
CDR3 protein: CASSQGFMRASNTGELFF
CDR3 DNA: TGCGCCAGCAGCCAGGGATTCATGCGGGCCTCGAACACCGGGGAGCTGTTTTTT

V gene: TRBV6-1
D gene: -
J gene: TRBJ1-4
clone size: -
CDR3 protein: CASRDLGSNEKLFF
CDR3 DNA: TGTGCCAGCAGGGATCTTGGGTCTAATGAAAAACTGTTTTTT

V gene: TRBV6-1
D gene: -
J gene: TRBJ2-4
clone size: -
CDR3 protein: CASTQTDKNIQYF
CDR3 DNA: TGTGCCAGCACGCAGACTGACAAAAACATTCAGTACTTC

V gene: TRBV10-3
D gene: TRBD1
J gene: TRBJ1-2
clone size: -
CDR3 protein: CAISVSPTGSYGYTF
CDR3 DNA: TGTGCCATCAGTGTTTCTCCGACAGGGAGCTATGGCTACACCTTC

V gene: TRBV6-5
D gene: TRBD1
J gene: TRBJ1-1
clone size: few
CDR3 protein: CASSYYTGTESSFF
CDR3 DNA: TGTGCCAGCAGTTACTATACCGGGACAGAAAGTTCTTTCTTT

V gene: TRBV18
D gene: -
J gene: TRBJ2-5
clone size: -
CDR3 protein: CASSPDLETQYF
CDR3 DNA: TGTGCCAGCTCACCGGACTTAGAGACCCAGTACTTC

V gene: TRBV9
D gene: TRBD1
J gene: TRBJ1-4
clone size: -
CDR3 protein: CASSSGTGGGEKLFF
CDR3 DNA: TGTGCCAGCAGCTCAGGGACAGGGGGTGGTGAAAAACTGTTTTTT

V gene: TRBV11-2
D gene: -
J gene: TRBJ2-3
clone size: -
CDR3 protein: CASSPARTSTDTQYF
CDR3 DNA: TGTGCCAGCAGCCCCGCAAGGACTAGCACAGATACGCAGTATTTT

V gene: TRBV15
D gene: -
J gene: TRBJ1-3
clone size: -
CDR3 protein: CATSRGPRSGNTIYF
CDR3 DNA: TGTGCCACCAGCCGGGGGCCGCGCTCTGGAAACACCATATATTTT

V gene: TRBV5-8
D gene: TRBD1
J gene: TRBJ1-6
clone size: once
CDR3 protein: CASSLDGQGAIPLHF
CDR3 DNA: TGTGCCAGCAGCTTGGATGGACAGGGCGCTATCCCCCTCCACTTT

V gene: TRBV7-2
D gene: TRBD1
J gene: TRBJ2-4
clone size: -
CDR3 protein: CASSSSGTVAKNIQYF
CDR3 DNA: TGTGCCAGCAGCTCGTCTGGGACAGTAGCCAAAAACATTCAGTACTTC

V gene: TRBV11-2
D gene: TRBD2
J gene: TRBJ2-3
clone size: -
CDR3 protein: CASSLAAGGGDTQYF
CDR3 DNA: TGTGCCAGCAGCTTAGCTGCGGGAGGGGGAGATACGCAGTATTTT

V gene: TRBV4-1
D gene: -
J gene: TRBJ2-1
clone size: -
CDR3 protein: CASSPGPTSSQSNEQFF
CDR3 DNA: TGCGCCAGCAGCCCTGGACCAACTAGCTCCCAATCCAATGAGCAGTTCTTC

V gene: TRBV6-1
D gene: -
J gene: TRBJ2-7
clone size: -
CDR3 protein: CASSEPLSYSEQYF
CDR3 DNA: TGTGCCAGCAGTGAGCCTCTGTCCTACTCCGAGCAGTACTTC

V gene: TRBV9
D gene: TRBD2
J gene: TRBJ2-1
clone size: -
CDR3 protein: CASSVVAGNNEQFF
CDR3 DNA: TGTGCCAGCAGCGTGGTAGCGGGAAACAATGAGCAGTTCTTC

V gene: TRBV9
D gene: -
J gene: TRBJ2-6
clone size: -
CDR3 protein: CASTLAPVAGANVLTF
CDR3 DNA: TGTGCCAGCACCCTAGCCCCCGTCGCTGGGGCCAACGTCCTGACTTTC

V gene: TRBV27
D gene: TRBD2
J gene: TRBJ2-2
clone size: -
CDR3 protein: CASSRTSGTTGELFF
CDR3 DNA: TGTGCCAGCAGCCGAACTAGCGGGACTACCGGGGAGCTGTTTTTT

V gene: TRBV28
D gene: -
J gene: TRBJ2-5
clone size: -
CDR3 protein: CASVRGSVSAAQYF
CDR3 DNA: TGTGCCAGCGTACGGGGGAGTGTCAGCGCGGCCCAGTACTTC

V gene: TRBV6-1
D gene: TRBD2
J gene: TRBJ2-7
clone size: large
CDR3 protein: CASSDGLEAYEQYF
CDR3 DNA: TGTGCCAGCAGTGACGGACTAGAGGCCTACGAGCAGTACTTC

V gene: TRBV14
D gene: TRBD2
J gene: TRBJ2-3
clone size: -
CDR3 protein: CASSPTSGSTDTQYF
CDR3 DNA: TGTGCCAGCAGCCCGACTAGCGGGAGTACAGATACGCAGTATTTT

V gene: TRBV7-9
D gene: TRBD2
J gene: TRBJ2-1
clone size: -
CDR3 protein: CASSKPGLVSYNEQFF
CDR3 DNA: TGTGCCAGCAGTAAACCGGGACTAGTGTCCTACAATGAGCAGTTCTTC

V gene: TRBV19
D gene: -
J gene: TRBJ2-2
clone size: -
CDR3 protein: CASRDAQGHTGELFF
CDR3 DNA: TGTGCCAGTAGGGACGCCCAGGGGCACACCGGGGAGCTGTTTTTT

V gene: TRBV7-3
D gene: -
J gene: TRBJ2-5
clone size: -
CDR3 protein: CASSQGLGLGETQYF
CDR3 DNA: TGTGCCAGCAGCCAGGGGCTGGGTCTGGGGGAGACCCAGTACTTC

V gene: TRBV5-6
D gene: -
J gene: TRBJ2-5
clone size: -
CDR3 protein: CASSLTRGAETQYF
CDR3 DNA: TGTGCCAGCAGCTTGACACGCGGGGCAGAGACCCAGTACTTC

V gene: TRBV7-7
D gene: -
J gene: TRBJ1-6
clone size: -
CDR3 protein: CASRTNSPLHF
CDR3 DNA: TGTGCTAGCAGGACCAATTCACCCCTCCACTTT

V gene: TRBV27
D gene: -
J gene: TRBJ2-1
clone size: -
CDR3 protein: CASSLFKGNNEQFF
CDR3 DNA: TGTGCCAGCAGTTTATTTAAGGGAAACAATGAGCAGTTCTTC

V gene: TRBV7-8
D gene: -
J gene: TRBJ2-3
clone size: -
CDR3 protein: CASSFGVTDTQYF
CDR3 DNA: TGTGCCAGCAGCTTCGGCGTGACAGATACGCAGTATTTT

V gene: TRBV6-6
D gene: TRBD2
J gene: TRBJ2-5
clone size: -
CDR3 protein: CASSYGAGEQYF
CDR3 DNA: TGTGCCAGCAGTTACGGGGCGGGGGAGCAGTACTTC

V gene: TRBV19
D gene: -
J gene: TRBJ1-5
clone size: few
CDR3 protein: CASSRVSNQPQHF
CDR3 DNA: TGTGCCAGTAGTAGGGTTAGCAATCAGCCCCAGCATTTT

V gene: TRBV6-5
D gene: -
J gene: TRBJ1-2
clone size: -
CDR3 protein: CASYEGFRGGYTF
CDR3 DNA: TGTGCCAGTTACGAGGGATTTCGGGGTGGCTACACCTTC

V gene: TRBV2
D gene: TRBD1
J gene: TRBJ1-2
clone size: -
CDR3 protein: CASEQGDYGYTF
CDR3 DNA: TGTGCCAGCGAACAGGGGGACTATGGCTACACCTTC

V gene: TRBV30
D gene: -
J gene: TRBJ1-6
clone size: -
CDR3 protein: CAWSGNQGLDSPLHF
CDR3 DNA: TGTGCCTGGAGTGGGAATCAGGGGCTCGATTCACCCCTCCACTTT

V gene: TRBV10-3
D gene: -
J gene: TRBJ1-4
clone size: -
CDR3 protein: CAIKSATNEKLFF
CDR3 DNA: TGTGCCATAAAATCAGCAACTAATGAAAAACTGTTTTTT

V gene: TRBV27
D gene: -
J gene: TRBJ1-1
clone size: -
CDR3 protein: CASSLTRGSTEAFF
CDR3 DNA: TGTGCCAGCAGTTTAACCCGAGGGAGCACTGAAGCTTTCTTT